The 20 T cell receptor beta chains listed next were all sequenced from one sample in a study of blood T cell repertoires in COVID-19. The method was immunoSEQ multiplex PCR; TCRdb's version includes in-frame clones alone and lacks a portion of them. The table includes about 320,000 clones, about 90% detected once. The source material was peripheral blood. Receptor source: a young man who had recovered from COVID-19.

This chain connects TRBV6-5 to TRBJ1-3; no reliable D call. The V gene's germline CDR1 is MNHEY and CDR2 SVGAGI. Trimming stripped 6 bases from V and 2 bases from J, with 8 bases between. This CDR3 contains 13 residues. The CDR3, as DNA: TGTGCCAGCAGCTCTACCCCTGGAAACACCATATATTTT. It codes for CASSSTPGNTIYF.

The V and J genes are TRBV2 and TRBJ2-7, with D perhaps matching TRBD2 (6 bases). In germline, CDR1 is SNHLY, CDR2 FYNNEI. There are 12 residues in the CDR3. Trimming cost V 6 bases and J 3 bases, with 9 bases left between them. The CDR3 DNA reads as TGTGCCAGCAGGATGGAGGGCTACGAGCAGTACTTC. This gives the protein CASRMEGYEQYF.

The chain employs TRBV14 and TRBJ1-1; D gene ambiguous. Germline CDR1 SGHDN, CDR2 FVKESK. This CDR3 has 14 residues. Trimming cost V 0 bases and J 7 bases, with 12 bases left between them. This CDR3 is CASSQDRGAIEAFF. In DNA, the CDR3 is TGTGCCAGCAGCCAAGATCGGGGAGCAATTGAAGCTTTCTTT.

The rearrangement links TRBV5-1 to TRBJ1-1; D possibly corresponds to TRBD1 (5 bases). Germline V CDR1 and CDR2: SGHRS, YFSETQ. This CDR3 comprises 14 residues. V dropped 4 bases and J dropped 1 base, with 11 bases sitting between them. CDR3 nucleotide sequence: TGCGCCAGCAGCGGGGGACTGCCGAACACTGAAGCTTTCTTT. As protein: CASSGGLPNTEAFF.

The chain combines TRBV7-2 with TRBJ1-6; no clear D gene. The V gene's germline CDR1 is SGHTA and CDR2 FQGNSA. Trimming shortened V by 4 bases and J by 7 bases, and 11 bases separated the two germline ends. The CDR3 runs to 14 residues. The CDR3 nucleotides are TGTGCCAGCAGCTACGGGATTCCGAATTCACCCCTCCACTTT. It encodes CASSYGIPNSPLHF.

The V call is TRBV5-1, the J call TRBJ1-2, with TRBD1 identical over 7 bases. The CDR3 is made up of 15 amino acids. The germline gives CDR1 SGHRS, CDR2 YFSETQ. V shed 3 bases and J 0 bases; nucleotides not matched to a gene: 5. The CDR3 region has the DNA TGCGCCAGCAGCTCCACGGACAGGACTAACTATGGCTACACCTTC. This gives the protein CASSSTDRTNYGYTF.

This clone was detected a few times. This chain connects TRBV3-1 (or the pseudogene TRBV3-2) to TRBJ2-2; D is uncertain. Germline V CDR1 and CDR2: LGHDT, YNNKEL (reference sequence). This CDR3 region has 16 residues. The ends were cut back, 2 bases at V and 2 bases at J, with 12 bases in the middle. The CDR3 region is CASSQIAAFNTGELFF. The CDR3 DNA reads TGTGCCAGCAGCCAAATCGCGGCCTTTAACACCGGGGAGCTGTTTTTT.

The V call is TRBV30, the J call TRBJ1-1, with TRBD1 identical over 7 bases. The junction had 4 bases not matched to a gene; V was cut back by 3 bases and J by 9 bases. The length of the CDR3 is 11 residues. Germline values: CDR1 GTSNPN, CDR2 SVGIG (reference sequence). CDR3 nucleotide sequence: TGTGCCTGGAGGGGACAGCTTCAAGCTTTCTTT. Its translation is CAWRGQLQAFF.

The gene calls are TRBV10-2 and TRBJ1-6, with 7 bases matching TRBD1. CDR3 length: 15 residues. V lost 6 bases, J lost 7 bases, and 9 bases stayed unmatched. Germline V CDR1 and CDR2: WSHSY, SAAADI. CDR3 in amino acids: CASRHTGTVNSPLHF. The CDR3 DNA is TGCGCCAGCAGGCACACAGGGACAGTGAATTCACCCCTCCACTTT.

The chain combines TRBV27 with TRBJ2-7; D remains unclear. Trimming cost V 3 bases and J 2 bases, with 11 bases left between them. CDR3 length equals 14 residues. Germline V gives CDR1 MNHEY, CDR2 SMNVEV (reference sequence). This CDR3 is CASSFKSLTYEQYF. In DNA form, the CDR3 reads TGTGCCAGCAGTTTTAAAAGCCTGACCTACGAGCAGTACTTC.

This clone was seen just once. The rearrangement uses TRBV7-9 and TRBJ2-7; D perhaps matches TRBD2 (6 bases). Between the trimmed V and J ends, which lost 7 bases and 4 bases, there was a span of 17 bases. From germline, CDR1 is SEHNR and CDR2 FQNEAQ (reference sequence). There are 14 residues in the CDR3. In nucleotides, the CDR3 is TGTGCCAGCACGGGGGAGGCAGGGTGGTACGAGCAGTACTTC. This codes for CASTGEAGWYEQYF.

The genes are TRBV5-1 and TRBJ2-6; D not resolved. The CDR3 is made up of 14 amino acids. Germline CDR1 and CDR2: SGHRS and YFSETQ. V dropped 4 bases and J dropped 1 base, with 6 bases sitting between them. The CDR3 loop reads CASSRESGANVLTF. The CDR3 DNA reads as TGCGCCAGCAGCCGAGAGTCTGGGGCCAACGTCCTGACTTTC. The entire variable domain, with the rest obtained from reference TRBV5-1 and TRBJ2-6, is as follows: KAGVTQTPRYLIKTRGQQVTLSCSPISGHRSVSWYQQTPGQGLQFLFEYFSETQRNKGNFPGRFSGRQFSNSRSEMNVSTLELGDSALYLCASSRESGANVLTFGAGSRLTVL.

This chain uses TRBV27 with TRBJ1-2, with 8 bases aligning to TRBD1. This CDR3 is built from 16 residues. J gave up 3 bases and V 3 bases, and 9 bases lay outside the gene matches. Germline loops: CDR1 MNHEY, CDR2 SMNVEV (reference sequence). Here the CDR3 reads CASSLGPGGADYGYTF. The CDR3 coding sequence is TGTGCCAGCAGTTTGGGCCCAGGGGGCGCAGACTATGGCTACACCTTC.

This clone was recorded only once. The chain is built from TRBV9 and TRBJ1-4, with D tentatively TRBD1 (6 bases). CDR3 length equals 14 residues. V lost 2 bases to trimming and J lost 4 bases, with 9 bases between them. Germline V CDR1 and CDR2: SGDLS, YYNGEE. DNA for the CDR3: TGTGCCAGCAGCGTCCAGGGGAATAATGAAAAACTGTTTTTT. This gives the protein CASSVQGNNEKLFF.

This chain links TRBV6-6 with TRBJ1-2; D is unclear. The CDR3 has 12 residues. From germline, CDR1 is MNHNY and CDR2 SVGAGI (reference sequence). V shed 9 bases and J shed 4 bases, with 12 bases lying between them. The CDR3 coding sequence is TGTGCCAGTCGCCGGGAAGGCTATGGCTACACCTTC. Encoded protein: CASRREGYGYTF.

This clone is a singleton in its sample. The chain employs TRBV19 and TRBJ2-4, with TRBD1 matching 11 bases. V gave up 3 bases and J gave up 5 bases; unmatched junction bases: 9. From germline, CDR1 is LNHDA and CDR2 SQIVND (reference sequence). The length of the CDR3 is 17 residues. The CDR3: CASSIGTGGTRENIQYF. The CDR3, as DNA: TGTGCCAGTAGTATTGGGACAGGGGGGACGAGAGAAAACATTCAGTACTTC.

The V gene is TRBV3-1 (or the pseudogene TRBV3-2), the J gene TRBJ2-5, with D maybe TRBD2 (6 bases). The CDR3 runs to 15 residues. Trimming shortened V by 4 bases and J by 2 bases, and 14 bases separated the two germline ends. Germline V gene data show CDR1 as LGHDT and CDR2 as YNNKEL (reference sequence). DNA of the CDR3: TGTGCCAGCAGCCGGTGGGACGGGGGACAAGAGACCCAGTACTTC. Protein product: CASSRWDGGQETQYF.

CDR3 residues: CASSERGGELFF. The CDR3, as DNA: TGTGCCAGCAGTGAACGAGGCGGGGAGCTGTTTTTT. The chain links TRBV2 to TRBJ2-2; D unclear. From germline, CDR1 is SNHLY and CDR2 FYNNEI. Trimming took off 2 bases at V and 7 bases at J, with 5 bases between the two ends. The CDR3 sequence is 12 residues long.

Remarks on this clone: This sample includes further DNA sequences coding for the same CDR3. This chain joins TRBV2 and TRBJ1-1; 7 bases are a match to TRBD1. This CDR3 comprises 13 residues. V was clipped by 4 bases and J by 5 bases; unmatched bases: 4. Germline CDR1 reads SNHLY; CDR2 reads FYNNEI. The CDR3: CASSGQGGTEAFF. The DNA of the CDR3 is TGTGCCAGCAGTGGACAGGGTGGGACTGAAGCTTTCTTT.

The chain couples TRBV9 to TRBJ2-3, with D possibly being TRBD2 (5 bases). The CDR3 is 18 residues long. Germline V CDR1 and CDR2: SGDLS, YYNGEE. V gave up 0 bases and J gave up 1 base, with 18 bases separating them. In DNA form, the CDR3 reads TGTGCCAGCAGCGTAGCGGGGAACTGGCCTAGGGGCACAGATACGCAGTATTTT. Protein: CASSVAGNWPRGTDTQYF.